Listed below are T cell receptor beta chains from one sample, sequenced in a study of T cell repertoires in cytomegalovirus infection. Each CDR3 protein is one row after TCRdb ran MiXCR on the reads. The table shows some 300,000 distinct CDR3 sequences, with 15% to 20% occurring only once. The sequencing input was PBMCs. These receptors came from a human donor in good health (CMV status not recorded). Some clones in this sample may be carry-over from other donors' samples. Both conserved end residues are part of each CDR3. D genes are given only for firm matches. Size is stated for part of the rows, as once, few or many counts, or as a class when the clone is expanded.

TRBD1,18,many,TRBJ1-2,TRBV7-9,TGTGCCAGCAGCTTAGTTCCTGCGACGGGACAGGGGGATAATGGCTACACCTTC,CASSLVPATGQGDNGYTF
-,14,-,TRBJ2-7,TRBV5-1,TGCGCCAGCAGCCCCACCAACGGACTTGACGAGCAGTACTTC,CASSPTNGLDEQYF
TRBD1,14,-,TRBJ2-7,TRBV20-1,TGCAGTGCTATTCGACAGGGAGTATCCTACGAGCAGTACTTC,CSAIRQGVSYEQYF
TRBD2,18,many,TRBJ2-1,TRBV7-2,TGTGCCAGCAGCTTAGCAGCGGGGGGGCGAGTTCTCTACAATGAGCAGTTCTTC,CASSLAAGGRVLYNEQFF
-,14,-,TRBJ2-7,TRBV25-1,TGTGCCAGCAGTCGGGCGGGGTCCAACTACGAGCAGTACTTC,CASSRAGSNYEQYF
-,15,-,TRBJ2-3,TRBV5-4,TGTGCCAGCGGGATCGGGGGGCGCGATTGGGATACGCAGTATTTT,CASGIGGRDWDTQYF
-,16,-,TRBJ2-2,TRBV19,TGTGCCAGTAGTATTCAGGGCAGGGGCGGCACCGGGGAGCTGTTTTTT,CASSIQGRGGTGELFF
-,14,many,TRBJ1-1,TRBV2,TGTGCCAGCACAGCACAACTCCCCAACACTGAAGCTTTCTTT,CASTAQLPNTEAFF
TRBD2,15,few,TRBJ2-2,TRBV20-1,TGCAGTGCTAGCGAAGCGGGACTGAACACCGGGGAGCTGTTTTTT,CSASEAGLNTGELFF
-,17,-,TRBJ2-7,TRBV6-2/TRBV6-3,TGTGCCAGCAGTTACCGTGCCAACCCCCGTCGGGCCTACGAGCAGTACTTC,CASSYRANPRRAYEQYF
TRBD2,14,-,TRBJ2-5,TRBV28,TGTGCCAGCAGAACTAGCGGGGGGGAGGAGACCCAGTACTTC,CASRTSGGEETQYF
TRBD1,17,many,TRBJ1-5,TRBV6-1,TGTGCCAGCAGTGTGGACAGGGGCCCAGGATTATATCCGCCCCAGCATTTT,CASSVDRGPGLYPPQHF
-,18,few,TRBJ1-1,TRBV20-1,TGCAGTGCTAGAGATCGGGGGTCCGTTGGACTGGTGAACACTGAAGCTTTCTTT,CSARDRGSVGLVNTEAFF
-,13,-,TRBJ1-4,TRBV12-3/TRBV12-4,TGTGCCAGCAGTCAGGGATCTAATGAAAAACTGTTTTTT,CASSQGSNEKLFF
-,19,-,TRBJ1-2,TRBV4-1,TGCGCCAGCAGCCAAGACCGGGGGGCTGGGGCCACAGAGCTTTATGGCTACACCTTC,CASSQDRGAGATELYGYTF
TRBD1,14,few,TRBJ1-2,TRBV28,TGTGCCAGCAGGACGACAGGGGGAATACATGGCTACACCTTC,CASRTTGGIHGYTF
-,8,few,TRBJ1-5,TRBV19,TGCTGGACCGGGGTCCGACATTTT,CWTGVRHF
TRBD2,15,many,TRBJ2-5,TRBV7-2,TGTGCCAGCAGCCTACAGCGGGGGGGTCAAGAGACCCAGTACTTC,CASSLQRGGQETQYF
-,20,many,TRBJ2-7,TRBV24-1,TGTGCCACCAGTGGCCGATGGGCCAGGGGGCTGGAAGCGGGGGGCTACGAGCAGTACTTC,CATSGRWARGLEAGGYEQYF
-,16,few,TRBJ1-6,TRBV2,TGTGCCAGCAGTGGACCGGGGTCCGGGCATAATTCACCCCTCCACTTT,CASSGPGSGHNSPLHF
-,15,many,TRBJ2-7,TRBV20-1,TGCAGTGCTAGAGTAGGGTCAGGGGGGAATGGCGAGCAGTACTTC,CSARVGSGGNGEQYF
-,16,-,TRBJ2-2,TRBV6-5,TGTGCCAGCAGTTACTCTGGTTGGTCGGAAGCCGGGGAGCTGTTTTTT,CASSYSGWSEAGELFF
-,13,-,TRBJ1-1,TRBV25-1,TGTGCCAGCAGTGACAGCTTGAACACTGAAGCTTTCTTT,CASSDSLNTEAFF
TRBD2,15,many,TRBJ2-3,TRBV7-9,TGTGCCAGCAGCCGCCGTAGCGGGGGGGCGGATACGCAGTATTTT,CASSRRSGGADTQYF
-,16,many,TRBJ2-5,TRBV7-8,TGTGCCAGCAGCTTCATTGGGGGCGGGGCCGGGGAGACCCAGTACTTC,CASSFIGGGAGETQYF
TRBD1,14,-,TRBJ1-2,TRBV28,TGTGCCAGCAGTTTCCCCGGGACAGACTATGGCTACACCTTC,CASSFPGTDYGYTF
TRBD1,18,few,TRBJ2-3,TRBV11-2,TGTGCCAGCAGCCTAGCCGGGACAGGGGGCTCGAGAACAGATACGCAGTATTTT,CASSLAGTGGSRTDTQYF
TRBD1,12,few,TRBJ2-7,TRBV25-1,TGTGCCAGCACAGGACAGGGGGTCGAGCAGTACTTC,CASTGQGVEQYF
-,13,-,TRBJ2-7,TRBV2,TGTGCCAGCAGTATCGGGGCCAACTACGAGCAGTACTTC,CASSIGANYEQYF
-,14,many,TRBJ1-1,TRBV7-2,TGTGCCAGCAGCTCCCACGTTGGGGGCACTGAAGCTTTCTTT,CASSSHVGGTEAFF
-,13,many,TRBJ1-2,TRBV28,TGTGCCAGCAGTCGACCAAGCAACTATGGCTACACCTTC,CASSRPSNYGYTF
TRBD1,19,-,TRBJ2-4,TRBV28,TGTGCCAGCAGTCCGCCGGGACAGGGCCACCAGAGAGCCAAAAACATTCAGTACTTC,CASSPPGQGHQRAKNIQYF
TRBD1,15,few,TRBJ1-2,TRBV7-6,TGTGCCAGCAGCTTAGCGATAGACAGGGAGGAAGGCTACACCTTC,CASSLAIDREEGYTF
-,13,-,TRBJ1-2,TRBV28,TGTGCCAGCACCTCCCCAGGGAACTATGGCTACACCTTC,CASTSPGNYGYTF
TRBD1,13,-,TRBJ2-5,TRBV28,TGTGCCAGCAGTGGACAGGGTGTGGAGACCCAGTACTTC,CASSGQGVETQYF
-,13,few,TRBJ2-3,TRBV2,TGTGCCAGCAGTGGACGGCGTGAAGATACGCAGTATTTT,CASSGRREDTQYF
-,16,-,TRBJ2-1,TRBV28,TGTGCCAGCAGCGCAGGGGGGGGAGGGTCCTACAATGAGCAGTTCTTC,CASSAGGGGSYNEQFF
-,15,few,TRBJ1-6,TRBV3-1,TGTGCCAGCAGCCAAGCAGGGCTCCTGAATTCACCCCTCCACTTT,CASSQAGLLNSPLHF
-,14,-,TRBJ2-7,TRBV5-1,TGCGCCAGCAGCCCCCGGGACGGGCCCTACGAGCAGTACTTC,CASSPRDGPYEQYF
-,17,many,TRBJ2-6,TRBV6-1,TGTGCCAGCACATCAGGGGCGGCCCTCTCTGGGGCCAACGTCCTGACTTTC,CASTSGAALSGANVLTF
TRBD1,13,-,TRBJ1-5,TRBV28,TGTGCCAGTACTCCAGGGGGATACCAGCCCCAGCATTTT,CASTPGGYQPQHF
-,16,-,TRBJ1-1,TRBV5-8,TGTGCCAGCAGCTCGCGGGACCCGAATAAGAACACTGAAGCTTTCTTT,CASSSRDPNKNTEAFF
TRBD1,15,-,TRBJ1-5,TRBV12-5,TGTGCTAGTGGTTACCTTGACAGGGGGGAAAAGCCCCAGCATTTT,CASGYLDRGEKPQHF
-,16,few,TRBJ2-2,TRBV19,TGTGCCAGTAGTATAGCAGGATCGGGGGTAGGCGGGGAGCTGTTTTTT,CASSIAGSGVGGELFF
TRBD1,15,-,TRBJ2-7,TRBV7-2,TGTGCCAGCAGCTTCAGTCCCGGGACAGGGTTCGAGCAGTACTTC,CASSFSPGTGFEQYF
-,15,many,TRBJ2-1,TRBV7-2,TGTGCCAGCAGCTTAGATCTAGCGTCCTACAATGAGCAGTTCTTC,CASSLDLASYNEQFF
-,15,-,TRBJ2-1,TRBV5-5,TGTGCCAGCAGCTTGGGTCCTATAACCTACAATGAGCAGTTCTTC,CASSLGPITYNEQFF
-,13,many,TRBJ2-5,TRBV12-3/TRBV12-4,TGTGCCAGCAGTCCAGGACAGATAGAGACCCAGTACTTC,CASSPGQIETQYF
-,15,many,TRBJ2-5,TRBV7-2,TGTGCCAGCAGCCCCCGTATGAGGGGCGTTGAGACCCAGTACTTC,CASSPRMRGVETQYF
TRBD1,14,many,TRBJ1-6,TRBV7-2,TGTGCCAGCAGCCCGGGACAGCCGAATATATCCCTCCACTTT,CASSPGQPNISLHF
-,16,few,TRBJ2-1,TRBV6-5,TGTGCCAGCAGTATCCGACAAGGCGCGTCTCCAAATGAGCAGTTCTTC,CASSIRQGASPNEQFF
TRBD1,15,-,TRBJ1-2,TRBV7-6,TGTGCCAGCAGCGGAGGACAGGGCGGCCCTTATGGCTACACCTTC,CASSGGQGGPYGYTF
-,18,many,TRBJ1-6,TRBV27,TGTGCCAGCAGTTTATCTGGAGGGGGGATCTCCTATAATTCACCCCTCCACTTT,CASSLSGGGISYNSPLHF
-,16,-,TRBJ1-4,TRBV20-1,TGCAGTGCTAGAGATCTCAGGGGAGCAACTAATGAAAAACTGTTTTTT,CSARDLRGATNEKLFF
TRBD1,14,few,TRBJ1-1,TRBV5-6,TGTGCCAGCAGCTTCGCCGACAGGGGACGAGGAGCTTTCTTT,CASSFADRGRGAFF
-,15,few,TRBJ2-2,TRBV12-3/TRBV12-4,TGTGCCAGCAGTTGGGATATCTCGAACACCGGGGAGCTGTTTTTT,CASSWDISNTGELFF
-,11,-,TRBJ2-5,TRBV10-3,TGTGCCATCAGTGTAGGAGAGACCCAGTACTTC,CAISVGETQYF